Listed here are 3 T cell receptor beta chains from one sample, sequenced in a study of shared clonotypes between healthy human individuals. The repertoire was sequenced with immunoSEQ multiplex PCR; TCRdb's copy has only in-frame clones and lacks some. The sample includes about 110,000 clones, 68% of them seen just once. The sample consisted of memory CD8+ T cells sorted from blood. Specified subset: CD45RO+ cells pooled with CCR7-negative TemRA cells. These TCRs come from a woman younger than 45 in good health.

This clone was observed at least ten times. The chain joins TRBV25-1 to TRBJ2-1, with 8 nucleotides matching TRBD1. Germline V lookup: CDR1 MGHDK, CDR2 SYGVNS. CDR3 length: 15 residues. V was clipped by 8 bases and J by 9 bases; unmatched bases: 15. The CDR3 is CASAPPDRVPGEQFF. The CDR3 nucleotides read TGTGCCAGCGCCCCGCCGGACAGGGTACCAGGTGAGCAGTTCTTC.

The chain carries TRBV5-6 and TRBJ2-5, with no clear D. CDR1 is SGHDT, CDR2 YYEEEE, per germline. Trimming took 0 bases from V and 2 from J, leaving 8 bases between them. The CDR3 is made up of 14 amino acids. The CDR3 sequence is CASSLVAEQETQYF. The DNA of the CDR3 is TGTGCCAGCAGCTTGGTGGCAGAACAAGAGACCCAGTACTTC.

The chain has TRBV25-1 and TRBJ1-6; 7 nucleotides agree with TRBD1. The CDR3 has 12 residues. Germline V gives CDR1 MGHDK, CDR2 SYGVNS. After removal of 8 bases from V and 11 bases from J, the junction contained 6 bases not matched to a gene. The CDR3: CASHYTGAPLHF. The CDR3 DNA reads TGTGCCAGCCACTATACAGGGGCACCCCTCCACTTT.